The 21 T cell receptor beta chains in this list originate from one sample, sequenced in a study of human T cells and chemical hapten exposure. This sample's time point: patch test 2, 6 weeks after DPC sensitization. As for treatment: therapeutic diphenylcyclopropenone sensitization with weekly scalp DPC. TCRdb passed the RACE reads through MiXCR, listing each CDR3 protein once. This sample yields about 96,000 distinct CDR3 sequences, of which around 9.3% are seen a single time; just over 2% belongs to the top ten. The sample consisted of whole blood, taken in connection with sensitization to the hapten diphenylcyclopropenone (DPC). All receptors derive from a woman in her forties with alopecia areata. Some clones in this sample may be carry-over from other donors' samples.

The chain has TRBV4-1 and TRBJ2-7; D possibly corresponds to TRBD1 (5 bases). Per germline, CDR1 MGHRA and CDR2 YSYEKL. Trimming took off 5 bases at V and 2 bases at J, with 16 bases between the two ends. The CDR3 is made up of 15 amino acids. CDR3 nucleotide sequence: TGCGCCAGCAGCTACTCATGGGGCGCCACCTACGAGCAGTACTTC. As protein: CASSYSWGATYEQYF.

The chain has TRBV7-8 and TRBJ2-5, with 10 bases fitting TRBD2. Germline CDR1 is SGHVS and CDR2 is FQNEAQ. The CDR3 extends over 17 amino acids. The V gene end was trimmed by 4 bases and the J gene end by 4 bases; junction bases not matched to a gene: 12. The CDR3 loop reads CASSSEPSGRARETQYF. The CDR3 DNA reads TGTGCCAGCAGCTCAGAGCCCAGCGGGAGGGCCAGAGAGACCCAGTACTTC.

Many counts were recorded for this clonotype. This rearrangement joins TRBV27 to TRBJ2-6; D is perhaps TRBD1 (5 bases). V was shortened by 1 base and J by 0 bases, with 10 bases between the two germline ends. This CDR3 contains 17 residues. Germline V gene sequence: CDR1 MNHEY, CDR2 SMNVEV (reference sequence). The CDR3 protein is CASSLLQDSSGANVLTF. The CDR3 DNA is TGTGCCAGCAGTTTATTACAGGATTCCTCTGGGGCCAACGTCCTGACTTTC.

This clonotype was observed a few times. This chain joins TRBV2 and TRBJ2-2, with unresolved D. Trimming left V 4 bases short and J 1 base short, with 16 bases between. Germline assignment: CDR1 SNHLY and CDR2 FYNNEI. The CDR3 covers 17 residues. The CDR3 DNA is TGTGCCAGCAGTGGGCCGCAGCTAGGGCTGAACACCGGGGAGCTGTTTTTT. This sequence encodes CASSGPQLGLNTGELFF.

This clonotype was recorded at least ten times. V and J are TRBV6-2 or TRBV6-3 and TRBJ1-5; D perhaps matches TRBD1 (5 bases). This CDR3 is built from 16 residues. V lost 5 bases, J lost 0 bases, and 14 bases lay in between. CDR1 and CDR2 (germline): MNHEY, SVGEGT. In DNA form, the CDR3 reads TGTGCCAGCAGTACGTGGACACGGTTTAGCAATCAGCCCCAGCATTTT. This codes for CASSTWTRFSNQPQHF.

This clonotype was detected a few times. The chain carries TRBV11-1 and TRBJ2-7; no reliable D call. Trimming stripped 2 bases from V and 5 bases from J, with 10 bases between. Germline CDR1 and CDR2: SGHAT and FQDESV (reference sequence). CDR3 length: 13 amino acids. CDR3 residues: CASSLSPLDEQYF. The CDR3 region has the DNA TGTGCCAGCAGCTTATCCCCTTTGGACGAGCAGTACTTC.

The chain joins TRBV7-9 to TRBJ1-1; D not resolved. The CDR3 extends over 12 amino acids. Germline CDR1 is SEHNR and CDR2 is FQNEAQ (reference sequence). Trimming removed 2 bases from V and 5 bases from J, with 6 bases in between. In DNA, the CDR3 is TGTGCCAGCAGCTTACATTGGACTGAAGCTTTCTTT. As protein: CASSLHWTEAFF.

This clonotype was detected many times. V usage is TRBV2 and J usage is TRBJ2-3; D remains unclear. The length of the CDR3 is 17 residues. In germline, CDR1 is SNHLY, CDR2 FYNNEI. V was shortened by 7 bases and J by 0 bases, with 20 bases between the two germline ends. CDR3 nucleotide sequence: TGTGCCAGCATCTTCCTAGGCGCAACCACTAGCACAGATACGCAGTATTTT. Amino acid sequence: CASIFLGATTSTDTQYF.

In its sample, this clonotype was seen a few times. CDR3 in DNA: TGCAGCGGCGACCCCGGGACAGCCCAAGAGACCCAGTACTTC. Translated: CSGDPGTAQETQYF. The rearrangement links TRBV29-1 to TRBJ2-5, with 7 bases lining up with TRBD1. CDR1 is SQVTM, CDR2 ANQGSEA, per germline. V lost 7 bases, J lost 1 base, and 9 bases stayed unmatched. The CDR3 is 14 residues long.

This clonotype occurred many times. One end of the junction varies from germline; a read error may be responsible. The chain uses TRBV7-2 and TRBJ2-5, with 11 bases matching TRBD2. Per germline, CDR1 SGHTA and CDR2 FQGNSA. This CDR3 has 15 residues. The CDR3 DNA reads TGTGCCAGCAGCCTAGCGCTAGCGGGGGGTGAGACCCAGTACTTC. Its translation: CASSLALAGGETQYF.

The CDR3 sequence: CAISSMRGPLRGYTF. CDR3 nucleotides: TGTGCCATCAGTAGTATGCGTGGCCCTCTTCGAGGCTACACCTTC. The chain has TRBV10-3 and TRBJ1-2; D is undetermined. The CDR3 is 15 residues long. CDR1 is ENHRY, CDR2 SYGVKD, per germline. The V gene lost 5 bases and the J gene lost 8 bases, with 21 bases spanning the gap.

This clonotype was counted at least ten times. V and J are TRBV18 and TRBJ2-5; no definite D call. V lost 1 base and J 5 bases, leaving 17 bases between the germline ends. Germline V gene data show CDR1 as KGHSH and CDR2 as LQKENI. This CDR3 spans 16 amino acids. The CDR3 region is CASSPRSASPWETQYF. Written as DNA, the CDR3 is TGTGCCAGCTCACCACGCTCCGCGTCCCCTTGGGAGACCCAGTACTTC.

This clonotype was found many times. The rearrangement joins TRBV29-1 to TRBJ2-1, with D possibly being TRBD1 or TRBD2 (5 bases each). Germline V CDR1 and CDR2: SQVTM, ANQGSEA. V shed 4 bases and J shed 0 bases, with 7 bases lying between them. CDR3 length: 13 residues. The DNA of the CDR3 is TGCAGCGTTGCTGGGGGCTCCTACAATGAGCAGTTCTTC. This encodes CSVAGGSYNEQFF.

This clonotype was recorded many times. The chain uses TRBV7-2 and TRBJ1-5; 8 nucleotides agree with TRBD1. V was clipped by 3 bases and J by 6 bases; unmatched bases: 4. The CDR3 totals 14 residues. In germline, CDR1 is SGHTA, CDR2 FQGNSA. The CDR3 protein is CASSFSGGSQPQHF. CDR3 DNA: TGTGCCAGCAGCTTTTCAGGGGGCAGTCAGCCCCAGCATTTT.

Written as DNA, the CDR3 is TGTGCCAGCAGCTTAGATCCCGTCTTGGAGCAGTACTTC. Its translation: CASSLDPVLEQYF. The genes are TRBV7-2 and TRBJ2-7; no clear D gene. V was cut by 1 base and J by 7 bases, with 11 bases left in between. This CDR3 region has 13 residues. Germline V lookup: CDR1 SGHTA, CDR2 FQGNSA.

This clonotype was recorded a few times. V gene TRBV5-1 combines with J gene TRBJ2-1, with unresolved D. Per the germline V gene, CDR1 is SGHRS and CDR2 is YFSETQ. The CDR3 is 13 amino acids. Between the trimmed V and J ends, which lost 0 bases and 3 bases, there was a span of 4 bases. CDR3 in DNA: TGCGCCAGCAGCTTGGGAGTCTACAATGAGCAGTTCTTC. Its translation is CASSLGVYNEQFF.

This clonotype appeared many times. This chain uses TRBV20-1 with TRBJ1-5; D is unresolved. The CDR3 spans 17 residues. CDR1 is DFQATT, CDR2 SNEGSKA, per germline (reference sequence). Trimming cost V 0 bases and J 0 bases, with 15 bases left between them. The CDR3, as DNA: TGCAGTGCTAGAGATCGCCGGACTACCGATAGCAATCAGCCCCAGCATTTT. Amino acids: CSARDRRTTDSNQPQHF.

The chain uses TRBV23-1 and TRBJ2-3; D is ambiguous. TRBV23-1 is placed among ORFs of uncertain function. The V and J ends lost 6 bases and 2 bases respectively, with 30 bases between them. This CDR3 region has 20 residues. For the CDR3, the DNA is TGCGCCAGCAGCCCCAAACGTGGAGCGCGAAAAGCTGGGGACACAGATACGCAGTATTTT. Translating gives CASSPKRGARKAGDTDTQYF.

The genes are TRBV20-1 and TRBJ2-3; 7 bases align to TRBD2. Germline loops: CDR1 DFQATT, CDR2 SNEGSKA (reference sequence). Trimming removed 6 bases from V and 0 bases from J; junction bases left unmatched: 6. The CDR3 has 14 amino acids. The CDR3 loop is CSAPRLASTDTQYF. In DNA form, the CDR3 reads TGCAGTGCCCCCCGACTAGCAAGCACAGATACGCAGTATTTT.

Of note for this clonotype: A much larger clone is a single base away; this may be a read error. The rearrangement uses TRBV3-1 and TRBJ1-1; D possibly corresponds to TRBD1 (6 bases). This CDR3 comprises 13 residues. Per germline, CDR1 LGHDT and CDR2 YNNKEL (reference sequence). The DNA of the CDR3 is TGTGCCAGCAGCCAAGTGGGGGCCGCTGAAACTTTCTTT. It encodes CASSQVGAAETFF.

Here the CDR3 reads CASSLNSGSYQETQYF. As DNA, the CDR3 is TGTGCCAGCAGCTTAAATAGCGGGAGTTACCAAGAGACCCAGTACTTC. The chain joins TRBV7-9 to TRBJ2-5, with 9 bases lining up with TRBD2. Germline lookup yields CDR1 SEHNR and CDR2 FQNEAQ (reference sequence). The length of the CDR3 is 16 residues. With V trimmed by 2 bases and J by 0 bases, 4 bases remained unmatched.